The present T cell receptor beta chain was sequenced within a study of cytomegalovirus exposure and HLA in healthy donors. In the study overall: Some 85 million unique TCRs, all from HLA-typed donors, were included in an early release of the data. The study's findings and limits: Previous analysis showed most TCR beta V segments were productive about 87% or about 30% of the time. Later analysis placed DRB1 highest and HLA-C lowest in TCR association rates, which differed by HLA locus. Based on reports, TCR beta sequences accurately predicted HLA-A and HLA-B alleles for most subjects.

CDR1 is MGHRA and CDR2 is YSYEKL in the germline V gene. The V gene end was trimmed by 1 base and the J gene end by 10 bases; junction bases not matched to a gene: 9. This CDR3 contains 14 residues. As concerns this clone: Its antigen is currently unknown.

A multiplex PCR was run with 60 Vbeta primers and 13 Jbeta primers. Produced via immunoSEQ multiplex PCR; TCRdb's table is partial and in-frame only. The sample carries roughly 120,000 clones, 74% recorded once. This TCR was sampled from a woman between 45 and 65 years old in good health and CMV-seropositive. This chain connects TRBV4-1 to TRBJ1-1, with TRBD1 matching over 7 bases. Sequenced material: PBMCs. The CDR3: CASSQVSPSGGAFF. CDR3 sequence (DNA): TGCGCCAGCAGCCAAGTTTCCCCCTCAGGGGGAGCTTTCTTT.